One and the same sample provided the 30 T cell receptor beta chains below, sequenced in a study of blood T cell repertoires in COVID-19. Only in-frame clones appear in the TCRdb table, and some are missing; sequencing was by immunoSEQ multiplex PCR. The table has about 480,000 clones, roughly nine tenths seen once. Sequencing was carried out using PBMCs or T cells enriched from blood (not recorded which). The origin of the receptors is a woman aged 60 to 75 who had recovered from COVID-19.

To note about this clone: The junction shows a germline mismatch at one end, possibly a read error. The chain joins TRBV7-7 to TRBJ1-5, with D unresolved. Germline CDR1 is SSHAT and CDR2 is FNYEAQ (reference sequence). The CDR3 is 13 residues long. This CDR3 is CASSLAVGQPQHF. DNA of the CDR3: TGTGCTAGCAGCTTAGCGGTCGGTCAGCCCCAGCATTTT.

The gene calls are TRBV5-8 and TRBJ2-3, with 7 bases lining up with TRBD2. Looked up from germline, CDR1 is SGHTS and CDR2 is YDEGEE. After removal of 5 bases from V and 7 bases from J, the junction contained 4 bases not matched to a gene. This CDR3 region has 12 residues. The CDR3 bases are TGTGCCAGCAGATCGGGGGGAAATACGCAGTATTTT. It codes for CASRSGGNTQYF.

The chain combines TRBV24-1 with TRBJ2-1; unclear D gene. The CDR3 runs to 13 residues. V dropped 0 bases and J dropped 7 bases, with 6 bases sitting between them. Germline CDR1 reads KGHDR; CDR2 reads SFDVKD. CDR3 nucleotide sequence: TGTGCCACCAGTGATTTGGTACAGAATGAGCAGTTCTTC. Its protein product is CATSDLVQNEQFF.

This chain links TRBV19 with TRBJ2-1, with 7 bases aligning to TRBD2. V lost 3 bases, J lost 8 bases, and 10 bases stayed unmatched. CDR1 and CDR2 (germline): LNHDA, SQIVND (reference sequence). The CDR3 runs to 15 residues. The CDR3 spells CASSIGGLEVDEQFF. The CDR3 nucleotides read TGTGCCAGTAGTATCGGAGGACTAGAGGTCGATGAGCAGTTCTTC. Full variable domain (remainder filled in from reference TRBV19 and TRBJ2-1): DGGITQSPKYLFRKEGQNVTLSCEQNLNHDAMYWYRQDPGQGLRLIYYSQIVNDFQKGDIAEGYSVSREKKESFPLTVTSAQKNPTAFYLCASSIGGLEVDEQFFGPGTRLTVL.

The CDR3 nucleotides are TGTGCCAGCAGTCTAAGGGGAACTAATGAAAAACTGTTTTTT. Protein sequence: CASSLRGTNEKLFF. V and J are TRBV6-5 and TRBJ1-4; maybe TRBD1 (5 bases). The CDR3 length is 14 residues. CDR1 MNHEY and CDR2 SVGAGI come from the germline V gene. The V and J ends lost 5 bases and 1 base respectively, with 8 bases between them.

Here the CDR3 reads CASSRDTYYGYTF. As DNA, the CDR3 is TGTGCCAGCAGCCGCGACACCTACTATGGCTACACCTTC. This chain joins TRBV11-3 and TRBJ1-2; D is unresolved. With 5 bases removed from V and 3 bases from J, the gap between germline ends came to 10 bases. Germline assignment: CDR1 SGHNT and CDR2 YENEEA. The CDR3 length is 13 residues.

The chain carries TRBV10-3 and TRBJ1-3; unclear D gene. The V and J ends lost 10 bases and 2 bases respectively, with 6 bases between them. This CDR3 region has 11 residues. From germline, CDR1 is ENHRY and CDR2 SYGVKD. CDR3 protein: CATSAGNTIYF. The CDR3 DNA reads as TGTGCCACCTCCGCTGGAAACACCATATATTTT.

The chain joins TRBV29-1 to TRBJ2-5; D might be TRBD1 (5 bases). CDR1 and CDR2 (germline): SQVTM, ANQGSEA. V dropped 3 bases and J dropped 5 bases, with 16 bases sitting between them. This CDR3 comprises 14 residues. The CDR3 here is CSVDFARVGETQYF. The CDR3 nucleotides read TGCAGCGTTGACTTTGCCAGGGTCGGGGAGACCCAGTACTTC.

The chain links TRBV24-1 to TRBJ2-7; TRBD1 is a possible D gene (6 bases). Germline V CDR1 and CDR2: KGHDR, SFDVKD. V lost 5 bases to trimming and J lost 0 bases, with 16 bases between them. The CDR3 spans 16 residues. The CDR3 loop reads CATSATRTDLSYEQYF. The CDR3 region has the DNA TGTGCCACCAGTGCTACGAGGACAGATCTCTCCTACGAGCAGTACTTC.

The J gene is TRBJ1-1, the V gene TRBV7-9; no firm D call. The ends were cut back, 1 base at V and 1 base at J, with 10 bases in the middle. The CDR3 extends over 15 amino acids. Germline V lookup: CDR1 SEHNR, CDR2 FQNEAQ (reference sequence). The DNA of the CDR3 is TGTGCCAGCAGCTTAGTTGGGCAGACGAACACTGAAGCTTTCTTT. Amino acid sequence: CASSLVGQTNTEAFF.

The chain has TRBV10-1 and TRBJ2-1; no clear D. Trimming took 6 bases from V and 10 from J, leaving 13 bases between them. CDR3 length equals 12 residues. Germline CDR1 is WNHNN and CDR2 is SYGVQD (reference sequence). The CDR3 DNA is TGCGCCAGCAGCGACCGTTCCAGGGAGCAGTTCTTC. Encoded protein: CASSDRSREQFF.

The rearrangement joins TRBV10-1 to TRBJ1-2; D unresolved. CDR1 is WNHNN, CDR2 SYGVQD, per germline (reference sequence). The CDR3 consists of 14 residues. V dropped 0 bases and J dropped 1 base, with 6 bases sitting between them. CDR3 protein: CASSESRFNYGYTF. The CDR3 bases are TGCGCCAGCAGTGAGTCGAGATTTAACTATGGCTACACCTTC.

The chain couples TRBV5-1 to TRBJ2-1; TRBD2 matches at 15 bases. Trimming cost V 0 bases and J 6 bases; bases outside gene matches: 16. The CDR3 is 21 residues long. From germline, CDR1 is SGHRS and CDR2 YFSETQ. The CDR3 DNA is TGCGCCAGCAGCTTGGACGGGGACGGACTAGCGGGGGGGCAGGTTATCAATGAGCAGTTCTTC. It codes for CASSLDGDGLAGGQVINEQFF.

This clone was observed once. The V call is TRBV7-9, the J call TRBJ2-2, with D possibly TRBD1 on 7 matching bases. Per germline, CDR1 SEHNR and CDR2 FQNEAQ (reference sequence). This CDR3 comprises 16 residues. The germline V and J ends were trimmed by 2 bases and 4 bases, with 14 bases remaining between them. CDR3 in DNA: TGTGCCAGCAGCTTACGCGGGCAGGGGGGCACCGGGGAGCTGTTTTTT. Translated, it gives CASSLRGQGGTGELFF.

The rearrangement joins TRBV24-1 to TRBJ1-1; tentatively, D is TRBD1 (5 bases). The germline CDR1 and CDR2 sequences are KGHDR and SFDVKD. CDR3 length equals 15 residues. V shed 3 bases and J shed 3 bases, with 13 bases lying between them. In DNA, the CDR3 is TGTGCCACCAGTGATCCCGGGCGGGGGGACACTGAAGCTTTCTTT. Translating gives CATSDPGRGDTEAFF.

The chain has TRBV12-3 or TRBV12-4 and TRBJ1-6, with a weak D call TRBD1 (6 bases). This CDR3 is 12 amino acids long. V dropped 4 bases and J dropped 8 bases, with 6 bases sitting between them. CDR3 sequence reads: CASSYRDSPLHF. In nucleotides, the CDR3 is TGTGCCAGCAGTTACAGGGATTCACCCCTCCACTTT.

The rearrangement uses TRBV27 and TRBJ1-6; D gene ambiguous. CDR3 length equals 15 residues. Trimming shortened V by 3 bases and J by 7 bases, and 13 bases separated the two germline ends. Germline CDR1 reads MNHEY; CDR2 reads SMNVEV (reference sequence). CDR3 protein: CASSFWFESNSPLHF. The CDR3, as DNA: TGTGCCAGCAGTTTTTGGTTCGAGAGCAATTCACCCCTCCACTTT.

The chain employs TRBV3-1 (or the pseudogene TRBV3-2) and TRBJ1-5; D is undetermined. This CDR3 is built from 13 residues. CDR1 LGHDT and CDR2 YNNKEL come from the germline V gene (reference sequence). V was pared by 1 base and J by 9 bases, with 10 bases between. The CDR3 is CASSQVPNSPQHF. The CDR3 DNA follows: TGTGCCAGCAGCCAAGTCCCTAATTCGCCCCAGCATTTT.

V and J are TRBV9 and TRBJ1-5; weak D call: TRBD1 (5 bases). Deletions cut 0 bases from V and 7 bases from J, with 11 bases between. Germline CDR1 reads SGDLS; CDR2 reads YYNGEE. CDR3 size: 14 residues. In DNA, the CDR3 is TGTGCCAGCAGCGTAGGGCTGGGGGGGCAGCCCCAGCATTTT. Its translation is CASSVGLGGQPQHF. Using reference TRBV9 and TRBJ1-5 for the parts outside the CDR3, the full variable domain is DSGVTQTPKHLITATGQRVTLRCSPRSGDLSVYWYQQSLDQGLQFLIQYYNGEERAKGNILERFSAQQFPDLHSELNLSSLELGDSALYFCASSVGLGGQPQHFGDGTRLSIL.

The rearrangement links TRBV19 to TRBJ1-5, with 9 positions matching TRBD1. This CDR3 contains 12 residues. Germline V CDR1 and CDR2: LNHDA, SQIVND (reference sequence). V dropped 7 bases and J dropped 7; count of bases not matched to a gene: 2. CDR3 coding DNA: TGTGCCAGTAACACAGGGGGCCAGCCCCAGCATTTT. It encodes CASNTGGQPQHF.

Remarks on this clone: Distinct nucleotide sequences in the sample also encode this CDR3. The chain is built from TRBV3-1 (or the pseudogene TRBV3-2) and TRBJ1-6; D is perhaps TRBD1 (6 bases). V dropped 3 bases and J dropped 10 bases, with 10 bases sitting between them. This CDR3 region has 13 residues. The V gene's germline CDR1 is LGHDT and CDR2 YNNKEL (reference sequence). The CDR3 is CASSQGARSPLHF. The CDR3 DNA sequence: TGTGCCAGCAGCCAGGGGGCGAGGTCACCCCTCCACTTT.

CDR3 protein: CASSRPLGGTEAFF. CDR3 coding DNA: TGTGCCAGTAGTAGGCCTTTGGGGGGGACTGAAGCTTTCTTT. This chain uses TRBV19 with TRBJ1-1; the D gene is possibly TRBD1 (5 bases). Germline V gives CDR1 LNHDA, CDR2 SQIVND (reference sequence). The CDR3 length is 14 residues. Trimming pared 4 bases from V and 5 bases from J, leaving 14 bases between.

V usage is TRBV27 and J usage is TRBJ1-1, with TRBD1 as a possible D gene (6 bases). Germline CDR1 MNHEY, CDR2 SMNVEV (reference sequence). Trimming took 3 bases from V and 1 from J, leaving 9 bases between them. The CDR3 runs 14 residues. The CDR3 loop reads CASSFEQGNTEAFF. The CDR3 DNA sequence: TGTGCCAGCAGTTTTGAACAGGGGAACACTGAAGCTTTCTTT.

The chain couples TRBV27 to TRBJ2-7, with D possibly matching TRBD2 (6 bases). The CDR3 totals 16 residues. Between the trimmed V and J ends, which lost 2 bases and 3 bases, there was a span of 17 bases. The germline gives CDR1 MNHEY, CDR2 SMNVEV (reference sequence). The CDR3 bases are TGTGCCAGCAGTTTACCGGGGGACCGCTTAGGCTACGAGCAGTACGTC. Protein sequence: CASSLPGDRLGYEQYV.

V and J are TRBV5-1 and TRBJ2-5; 8 bases agree with TRBD1. Germline V CDR1 and CDR2: SGHRS, YFSETQ. V lost 4 bases and J lost 1; bases outside the gene matches: 9. The length of the CDR3 is 16 residues. The CDR3: CASSSPRQGTQETQYF. In DNA, the CDR3 is TGCGCCAGCAGCAGCCCTAGACAGGGGACCCAAGAGACCCAGTACTTC.

The gene calls are TRBV2 and TRBJ1-5; D gene unclear. Trimming pared 8 bases from V and 2 bases from J, leaving 22 bases between. Germline-derived CDR1 and CDR2 are SNHLY and FYNNEI. The CDR3 runs to 17 residues. The CDR3 DNA sequence: TGTGCCAGCGGCCCCGGGGTTTGGACCTTTGGCAATCAGCCCCAGCATTTT. Protein: CASGPGVWTFGNQPQHF.

The chain combines TRBV7-3 with TRBJ2-4, with a possible D match to TRBD2 (7 bases). CDR3 size: 23 residues. V lost 1 base, J lost 1 base, and 32 bases lay in between. Germline V gives CDR1 SGHTA, CDR2 FQGTGA. CDR3 coding DNA: TGTGCCAGCAGCTTAATGTCGATACCGGGGGGCGGTTTGCGGGCTATCGCCAAAAACATTCAGTACTTC. Residues: CASSLMSIPGGGLRAIAKNIQYF.

The V call is TRBV2, the J call TRBJ2-5; TRBD1 is a possible D gene (7 bases). This CDR3 has 14 residues. V lost 5 bases to trimming and J lost 2 bases, with 12 bases between them. Germline CDR1 is SNHLY and CDR2 is FYNNEI. The CDR3 spells CASSYRGGQETQYF. DNA of the CDR3: TGTGCCAGCAGTTACAGGGGAGGTCAAGAGACCCAGTACTTC.

This rearrangement joins TRBV29-1 to TRBJ2-7, with TRBD1 matching 11 bases. CDR1 is SQVTM, CDR2 ANQGSEA, per germline. V shed 7 bases and J 3 bases; nucleotides not matched to a gene: 5. The CDR3 runs to 13 residues. CDR3 loop: CSALGTGGYEQYF. The CDR3 DNA is TGCAGCGCTCTGGGGACAGGGGGCTACGAGCAGTACTTC.

About this clone itself: An end of the junction differs from the germline gene, which may be a read error. J is TRBJ2-3 and V is TRBV14, with 14 bases matching TRBD2. Germline CDR1 is SGHDN and CDR2 is FVKESK. The CDR3 sequence is 13 residues long. Written as DNA, the CDR3 is TGTGCCAGCAGCGACTGGACTAGCGGGGGGACCTTTTTT. Amino acids: CASSDWTSGGTFF.